Listed here is a single T cell receptor beta chain. This sample is drawn from a study of blood T cell repertoires in COVID-19. Study-level information: COVID-19 samples, acute and convalescent, were from the United States, Italy and Spain. The analysed material was cDNA or gDNA that came from T cells, B-cell-depleted T cells, or PBMCs.

Living in 24 US areas, the participants were between roughly 18 and 89 years of age. Participant-reported clinical history was the basis for cohort assignment. TCRdb's table, derived via immunoSEQ multiplex PCR, lists solely in-frame clones and lacks some. The repertoire consists of about 270,000 clones, with almost 85% occurring once and the leading ten covering approximately 9.1%. What was sequenced was PBMCs or T cells enriched from blood (not recorded which). The TCR sequence derives from a woman aged 45-59 years with acute COVID-19.

The CDR3 sequence is CASSDSGSNQPQHF. CDR3 bases: TGTGCCAGCAGTGATTCGGGTAGCAATCAGCCCCAGCATTTT. The chain recombines TRBV6-1 with TRBJ1-5; D not resolved. In germline, CDR1 is MNHNS, CDR2 SASEGT. V lost 3 bases and J lost 0, with 6 bases in between. There are 14 residues in the CDR3.